Given below is one TCR beta chain in context. CDR1 and CDR2 (germline): GTSNPN, SVGIG (reference sequence). The CDR3 totals 15 residues. V lost 2 bases, J lost 3 bases, and 14 bases lay in between. This sample was taken from a study of long-term antiretroviral therapy in people with HIV. The libraries were made with immunoSEQ v3.0 at survey level. Profiling relied on immunoSEQ multiplex PCR, and the TCRdb table lists in-frame clones only, not all of them. The data hold roughly 28,000 clones, with roughly nine tenths observed a single time. A minimum of one pre-ART and two post-ART PBMC samples existed for each donor.

The sequence was obtained from a man younger than 35 with HIV. The J gene is TRBJ1-3, the V gene TRBV30; D is unresolved. Sequenced here: unsorted PBMCs, sampled 3.1 years after starting antiretroviral therapy. The CDR3 sequence: CAWSPVGKGGNTIYF. The CDR3 DNA reads as TGTGCCTGGAGTCCGGTGGGAAAGGGTGGAAACACCATATATTTT.